This T cell receptor (beta chain) was sequenced during a study of blood T cells in healthy people across ages (dated by TCRdb to 2014 to 2015). A note on the overall study: In model experiments, roughly one uniquely barcoded TCR beta cDNA molecule per two T cells was captured by template switching. To avoid experimental bias, donors of different ages were randomly spread across the sequencing lanes. Age-related changes in TCR beta repertoire diversity were measured in the study by deep sequencing normalized with unique cDNA molecular identifiers. The study analyzed two additional independent replicas of 1 million unique cDNA reads from the same blood draw for two donors, one aged 18 to 30 and one aged 80 or older. Donors were grouped into four age groups: young (average about 15 years), middle-aged (39), aged (around 56) and long-lived (about 82).

The V end loses 1 base and the J end loses 8 bases, and a stretch of 9 bases separates them. The CDR3 sequence holds 13 residues, the cysteine and phenylalanine included. Of all the DNA, just the CDR3 is kept, 39 bases in frame from base 1. CDR1 and CDR2 are drawn from the germline V gene: SGHTA, FQGNSA. The donors were about 40 Caucasian individuals from Russia, aged 6 to 90 years, who were systemically healthy. Each donor gave around 9.8 milliliters of peripheral blood, collected into EDTA-treated Vacutainer tubes. Ficoll-Paque density-gradient centrifugation was used to isolate PBMCs, with at least 7 million per sample. Total RNA, at least 6 micrograms per sample, was extracted from PBMCs with Trizol reagent. For every donor, flow cytometry on a PBMC aliquot measured the percentage of naive CD45RAhigh/CD27high T cells. The paper as a whole reports these results and caveats: The long-lived group showed more naive CD4+ T cells, fewer expanded clones and increased TCR diversity than the aged group, suggesting age selection. Observed TCR beta diversity per million T cells fell roughly linearly with age, and a significant reduction was already apparent by age around 39. Estimates of total diversity from one million sequenced T cells were regarded as lower bounds and underestimates. Because profiling used bulk unsorted PBMCs, naive and antigen-experienced compartments could not be compared conclusively. Observed TCR beta diversity correlated strongly with the percentage of naive T cells measured by flow cytometry. Because donor CMV infection status was unknown, age-related changes in expanded clonotypes were potentially confounded.

Concerning this clonotype itself: Its antigen is not yet known. No much larger clone is present one base from it, and per-base qualities are unavailable.

The library relied on 5' RACE. The sequencer was an Illumina HiSeq 2500. A second roughly 6 to 11 cycle PCR used a sample-barcoded 5' primer and a J-beta primer mix. A template-switch 5' adaptor carrying 12 random nucleotides introduced a unique molecular identifier onto each TCR beta cDNA molecule. Each sample yielded at least 2.5 million CDR3-containing paired-end reads. The Mint cDNA synthesis kit, primed by a TRBC-specific oligonucleotide, was used to synthesize first-strand cDNA from all RNA. Following uracil-DNA glycosylase treatment, all cDNA underwent a first 18-cycle PCR with the universal primers M1SS and BC2_uni_R. As for the original processing: For normalization, 1 million high-quality reads were randomly selected from each sample, with every read carrying a distinct molecular identifier. Instead of being binned into consensus sequences, reads with shared molecular identifiers were discarded. MiTCR, with a Q25 quality threshold and the strictest error-elimination algorithm, was used for CDR3 identification, clonotype clustering and error correction. A nonparametric unseen species model using Euler transformation provided a lower-bound estimate of total TCR beta diversity. TCRdb reran the public reads through fastp at Q25 and MiXCR, keeping productive beta chains. Identical CDR3 proteins give one entry, which carries the most common genes and DNA. For this entry, the V and J calls and clone size follow TCRdb and not the study's own pipeline. In all, the sample holds 980,000 or so distinct CDR3 sequences, and under 50% of those were seen once. The ten largest clones capture 13% of the sample.

The TCR was taken from a man aged 30-40 years in good health. The chain is encoded by TRBV7-2 joined to TRBJ2-1; the D gene may be TRBD1 or TRBD2, since each aligns over 5 bases. The sequenced sample consisted of blood. The nucleotide sequence reads as follows: TGTGCCAGCAGCTTAGGGGGGAACTATGAGCAGTTCTTC. This gives the protein CASSLGGNYEQFF.